Each of the 18 T cell receptor beta chains below was sequenced from the same sample in a study of blood T cell repertoires in COVID-19. TCRdb's table, derived via immunoSEQ multiplex PCR, lists solely in-frame clones and lacks some. The sample records about 250,000 clones, about 90% being singletons. Sequenced: peripheral blood. The receptors were gathered from a man at least 80 years old with acute or convalescent COVID-19.

V gene TRBV6-5 combines with J gene TRBJ2-7; the D gene is possibly TRBD2 (6 bases). V lost 7 bases and J 7 bases, leaving 23 bases between the germline ends. The CDR3 is 15 residues long. Germline loops: CDR1 MNHEY, CDR2 SVGAGI. The CDR3 DNA follows: TGTGCCAGCATCCCTGACGGTTCGCGGGGAGGAGAGCAGTACTTC. Encoded protein: CASIPDGSRGGEQYF.

This clone was counted once. This sequence joins TRBV7-3 and TRBJ1-2, with unresolved D. The CDR3 is 15 amino acids. Trimming cost V 0 bases and J 6 bases, with 14 bases left between them. In germline, CDR1 is SGHTA, CDR2 FQGTGA. CDR3 nucleotide sequence: TGTGCCAGCAGCTTAACAAGTAACCCGGAGGATGGCTACACCTTC. Translation: CASSLTSNPEDGYTF.

The chain recombines TRBV7-9 with TRBJ1-2; 7 nucleotides agree with TRBD1. The CDR3 is 16 amino acids. Trimming at V came to 5 bases and at J to 2 bases, leaving 11 bases not matched to a gene. Germline CDR1 and CDR2: SEHNR and FQNEAQ (reference sequence). In DNA form, the CDR3 reads TGTGCCAGCAGCCCGAGGGGGCAGGGGTTGAACTATGGCTACACCTTC. Amino acids: CASSPRGQGLNYGYTF.

The chain has TRBV3-1 (or the pseudogene TRBV3-2) and TRBJ1-2, with 7 bases identical to TRBD1. J was trimmed by 3 bases and V by 1 base; bases with no gene match: 14. The germline CDR1 and CDR2 sequences are LGHDT and YNNKEL (reference sequence). This CDR3 contains 18 residues. CDR3 coding DNA: TGTGCCAGCAGCCAAGTAATAAGGGGGCGCGCCCTTGACTATGGCTACACCTTC. It translates to CASSQVIRGRALDYGYTF.

This clone appeared a single time. This chain connects TRBV9 to TRBJ1-2; 8 nucleotides align to TRBD1. CDR1 is SGDLS and CDR2 is YYNGEE in the germline V gene. CDR3 length: 15 residues. V shed 5 bases and J 0 bases; nucleotides not matched to a gene: 6. CDR3 residues: CASSRQGSSNYGYTF. CDR3 DNA sequence: TGTGCCAGCAGTCGACAGGGGTCCTCTAACTATGGCTACACCTTC.

J is TRBJ1-2 and V is TRBV9; 8 nucleotides line up with TRBD1. Germline CDR1 reads SGDLS; CDR2 reads YYNGEE. After removal of 4 bases from V and 3 bases from J, the junction contained 5 bases not matched to a gene. The CDR3 is 14 residues long. CDR3 sequence: CASSFQGADYGYTF. The CDR3, as DNA: TGTGCCAGCAGCTTCCAGGGGGCTGACTATGGCTACACCTTC.

This clone was recorded once. V usage is TRBV19 and J usage is TRBJ1-5, with a possible D match to TRBD1 (6 bases). The CDR3 consists of 12 residues. Trimming removed 4 bases at V and 7 bases at J, with 8 bases between. Germline V CDR1 and CDR2: LNHDA, SQIVND (reference sequence). The CDR3 sequence is CASSNRDQPQHF. The CDR3 DNA reads as TGTGCCAGTAGTAACAGGGACCAGCCCCAGCATTTT.

The chain recombines TRBV12-5 with TRBJ1-1; weak D call: TRBD1 (6 bases). V dropped 0 bases and J dropped 2 bases, with 19 bases sitting between them. The CDR3 loop spans 18 amino acids. Per the germline V gene, CDR1 is LGHNT and CDR2 is FRNRAP. CDR3 sequence reads: CASGLVIPVRGHNTEAFF. For the CDR3, the DNA is TGTGCTAGTGGTTTGGTAATTCCAGTAAGGGGACACAACACTGAAGCTTTCTTT. Based on the CDR3 plus reference TRBV12-5 and TRBJ1-1, the full variable domain is DARVTQTPRHKVTEMGQEVTMRCQPILGHNTVFWYRQTMMQGLELLAYFRNRAPLDDSGMPKDRFSAEMPDATLATLKIQPSEPRDSAVYFCASGLVIPVRGHNTEAFFGQGTRLTVV.

The chain couples TRBV7-2 to TRBJ2-6, with 9 bases fitting TRBD1. This CDR3 is 19 amino acids long. Germline CDR1 and CDR2: SGHTA and FQGNSA. With V trimmed by 0 bases and J by 1 base, 7 bases remained unmatched. For the CDR3, the DNA is TGTGCCAGCAGCTTAGCGGTCTCGGGACAGGGTTCTGGGGCCAACGTCCTGACTTTC. Protein product: CASSLAVSGQGSGANVLTF.

The rearrangement joins TRBV29-1 to TRBJ1-1, with 7 positions matching TRBD1. Trimming removed 5 bases from V and 4 bases from J; junction bases left unmatched: 7. This CDR3 has 13 amino acids. Germline V gene data show CDR1 as SQVTM and CDR2 as ANQGSEA. In DNA form, the CDR3 reads TGCAGCGTTAGAGAGACAGGGACCACTGAAGCTTTCTTT. It is translated as CSVRETGTTEAFF.

As regards this clone: The limits of the CDR3 on the DNA are not certain, so only TCRdb's listed CDR3 is given. CDR3 amino acids: CASSFGPGEQYF. The chain combines TRBV2 with TRBJ2-7; TRBD1, as called in the table, went unchecked against the DNA. Germline CDR1 reads SNHLY; CDR2 reads FYNNEI. Including both end residues, the CDR3 is 12 amino acids long.

The chain couples TRBV10-3 to TRBJ1-4; D is possibly TRBD1 (6 bases). The V end lost 6 bases, the J end lost 4 bases, and 9 bases lay between the germline ends. In germline, CDR1 is ENHRY, CDR2 SYGVKD. This CDR3 is 13 amino acids long. CDR3 DNA: TGTGCCATCAGCCTGGACAGTAATGAAAAACTGTTTTTT. As protein: CAISLDSNEKLFF.

Comment on this clone: Other DNA sequences within the sample encode an identical CDR3. This chain joins TRBV5-1 and TRBJ2-5; 9 nucleotides align to TRBD1. The germline V gene has CDR1 SGHRS and CDR2 YFSETQ. Trimming at V came to 4 bases and at J to 1 base, leaving 2 bases not matched to a gene. This CDR3 spans 14 amino acids. DNA for the CDR3: TGCGCCAGCAGCAGGGACAGGGCCCAAGAGACCCAGTACTTC. Translation: CASSRDRAQETQYF.

This clone was seen just once. V gene TRBV21-1 combines with J gene TRBJ2-5; the DNA was not used to check the table's D call, TRBD2. TRBV21-1 is noted as a pseudogene. This CDR3 contains 16 residues. CDR3 region: CASSKAKRGFGETQYF. The DNA of the CDR3 is TGTGCCAGCAGCAAAGCCAAGCGGGGCTTCGGGGAGACCCAGTACTTC.

The V and J genes are TRBV5-1 and TRBJ1-2; 7 bases fit TRBD1. The CDR3 extends over 15 amino acids. V lost 1 base and J lost 2; bases outside the gene matches: 5. In germline, CDR1 is SGHRS, CDR2 YFSETQ. CDR3 amino acids: CASSLPQGTNYGYTF. The CDR3 DNA reads TGCGCCAGCAGCTTGCCACAGGGGACCAACTATGGCTACACCTTC.

The rearrangement links TRBV5-1 to TRBJ1-2; 11 bases match TRBD1. This CDR3 spans 15 amino acids. Unmatched junction bases numbered 5, after V lost 4 bases and J lost 3 bases. Germline CDR1 SGHRS, CDR2 YFSETQ. CDR3 DNA sequence: TGCGCCAGCAGCGGTGGGACAGGGGGGGACTATGGCTACACCTTC. Its translation: CASSGGTGGDYGYTF.

The chain carries TRBV19 and TRBJ2-2, with D maybe TRBD2 (6 bases). From germline, CDR1 is LNHDA and CDR2 SQIVND (reference sequence). This CDR3 has 15 amino acids. V lost 5 bases and J 8 bases, leaving 18 bases between the germline ends. CDR3 nucleotide sequence: TGTGCCAGTAGTGGGACTCCCCTGAGGAAGGGGGAGCTGTTTTTT. Protein: CASSGTPLRKGELFF.

The chain recombines TRBV18 with TRBJ2-7; the D gene is possibly TRBD1 (6 bases). V lost 3 bases, J lost 5 bases, and 11 bases lay in between. CDR1 is KGHSH and CDR2 is LQKENI in the germline V gene. The CDR3 covers 13 residues. CDR3 DNA sequence: TGTGCCAGCTCACCGCAGGGGAGCGACGAGCAGTACTTC. It is translated as CASSPQGSDEQYF.